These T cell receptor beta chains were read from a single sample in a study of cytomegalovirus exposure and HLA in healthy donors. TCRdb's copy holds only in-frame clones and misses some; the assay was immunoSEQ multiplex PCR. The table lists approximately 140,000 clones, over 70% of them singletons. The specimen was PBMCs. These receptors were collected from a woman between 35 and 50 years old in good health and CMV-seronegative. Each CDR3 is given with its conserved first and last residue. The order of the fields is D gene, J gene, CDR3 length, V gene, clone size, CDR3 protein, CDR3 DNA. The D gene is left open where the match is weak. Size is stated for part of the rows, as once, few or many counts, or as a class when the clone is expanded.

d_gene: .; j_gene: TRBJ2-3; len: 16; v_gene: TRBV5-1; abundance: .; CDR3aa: CASSLHERTSTDTQYF; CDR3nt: TGCGCCAGCAGCTTGCACGAGCGAACCTCCACAGATACGCAGTATTTT
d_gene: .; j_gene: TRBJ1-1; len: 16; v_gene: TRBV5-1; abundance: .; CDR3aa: CASSLEGGGRDTEAFF; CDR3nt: TGCGCCAGCAGCTTGGAGGGGGGGGGTCGGGACACTGAAGCTTTCTTT
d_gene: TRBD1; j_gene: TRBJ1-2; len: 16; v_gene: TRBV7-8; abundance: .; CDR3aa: CASSPPGQGLIGGYTF; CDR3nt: TGTGCCAGCAGCCCACCGGGACAGGGTTTAATAGGTGGCTACACCTTC
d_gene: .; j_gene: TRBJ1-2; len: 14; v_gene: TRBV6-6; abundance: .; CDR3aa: CASSYSPGNYGYTF; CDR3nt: TGTGCCAGCAGTTACTCTCCAGGAAACTATGGCTACACCTTC
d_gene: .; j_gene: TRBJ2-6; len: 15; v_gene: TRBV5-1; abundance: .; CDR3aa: CASSLVATGANGLTF; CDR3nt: TGCGCCAGCAGCTTGGTCGCAACTGGGGCCAACGGCCTGACTTTC
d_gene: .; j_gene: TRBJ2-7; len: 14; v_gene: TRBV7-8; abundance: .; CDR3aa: CASSLGGTAYEQYF; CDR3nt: TGTGCCAGCAGCTTGGGGGGTACCGCCTACGAGCAGTACTTC
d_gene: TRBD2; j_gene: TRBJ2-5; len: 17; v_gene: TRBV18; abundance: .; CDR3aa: CASSPRQVAGEGETQYF; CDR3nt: TGTGCCAGCTCACCAAGACAAGTAGCGGGGGAAGGGGAGACCCAGTACTTC
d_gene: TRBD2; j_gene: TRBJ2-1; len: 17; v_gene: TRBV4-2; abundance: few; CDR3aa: CASSQEVSGGAYNEQFF; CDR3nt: TGTGCCAGCAGCCAAGAAGTCAGCGGGGGGGCCTACAATGAGCAGTTCTTC
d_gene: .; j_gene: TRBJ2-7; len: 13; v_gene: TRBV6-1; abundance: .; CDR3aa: CATQFPSSYEQYF; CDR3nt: TGTGCCACGCAATTCCCGAGCTCCTACGAGCAGTACTTC
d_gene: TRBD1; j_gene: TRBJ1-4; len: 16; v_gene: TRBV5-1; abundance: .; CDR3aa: CASSRDRVGTNEKLFF; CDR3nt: TGCGCCAGCAGCCGGGACAGGGTGGGAACTAATGAAAAACTGTTTTTT
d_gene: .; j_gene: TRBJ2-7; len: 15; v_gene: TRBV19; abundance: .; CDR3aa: CASTWGASGSYEQYF; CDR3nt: TGTGCCAGTACTTGGGGGGCTAGCGGCTCCTACGAGCAGTACTTC
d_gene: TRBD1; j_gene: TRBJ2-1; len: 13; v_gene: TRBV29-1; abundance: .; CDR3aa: CSVEGQGLHEQFF; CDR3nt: TGCAGCGTTGAGGGACAGGGACTCCATGAGCAGTTCTTC
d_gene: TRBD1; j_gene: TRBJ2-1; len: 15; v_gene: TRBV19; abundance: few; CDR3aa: CASSSDRASYNEQFF; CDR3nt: TGTGCCAGTAGTAGCGACAGGGCTTCCTACAATGAGCAGTTCTTC
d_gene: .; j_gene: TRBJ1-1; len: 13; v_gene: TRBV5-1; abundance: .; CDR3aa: CASSLSVNTEAFF; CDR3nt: TGCGCCAGTAGCTTATCAGTGAACACTGAAGCTTTCTTT
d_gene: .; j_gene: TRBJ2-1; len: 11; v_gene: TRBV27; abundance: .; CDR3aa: CASRSYNEQFF; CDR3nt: TGTGCCAGCCGCAGTTACAATGAGCAGTTCTTC
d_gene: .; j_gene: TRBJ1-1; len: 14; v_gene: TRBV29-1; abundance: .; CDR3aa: CSVEGLDSPDEAFF; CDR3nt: TGCAGCGTTGAAGGCCTGGACAGTCCGGACGAAGCTTTCTTT
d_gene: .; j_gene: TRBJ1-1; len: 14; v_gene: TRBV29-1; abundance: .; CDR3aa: CSVEDLDNHTEAFF; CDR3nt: TGCAGCGTTGAAGATTTGGACAACCACACTGAAGCTTTCTTT
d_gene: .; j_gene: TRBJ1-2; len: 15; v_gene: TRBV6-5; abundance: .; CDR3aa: CASSPQVQRHYGYTF; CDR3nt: TGTGCCAGCAGTCCACAGGTCCAGAGACACTATGGCTACACCTTC
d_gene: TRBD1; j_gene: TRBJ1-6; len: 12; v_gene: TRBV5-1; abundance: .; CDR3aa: CASGQGHGPLHF; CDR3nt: TGCGCCAGCGGACAGGGGCATGGGCCCCTCCACTTT
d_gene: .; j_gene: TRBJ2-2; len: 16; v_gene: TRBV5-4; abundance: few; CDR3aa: CASSLGLQGGTGELFF; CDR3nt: TGTGCCAGCAGCTTGGGCCTACAGGGTGGCACCGGGGAGCTGTTTTTT
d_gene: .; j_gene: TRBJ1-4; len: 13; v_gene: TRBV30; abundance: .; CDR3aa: CAWSGGRNEKLFF; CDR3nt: TGTGCCTGGAGTGGGGGGCGCAATGAAAAACTGTTTTTT
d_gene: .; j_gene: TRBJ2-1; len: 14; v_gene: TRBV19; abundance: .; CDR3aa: CASSIVTGSNEQFF; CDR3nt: TGTGCCAGTAGTATAGTAACGGGTTCGAATGAGCAGTTCTTC
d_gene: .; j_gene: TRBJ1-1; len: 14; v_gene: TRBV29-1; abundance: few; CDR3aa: CSAMIGHANTEAFF; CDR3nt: TGCAGCGCCATGATTGGACACGCGAACACTGAAGCTTTCTTT
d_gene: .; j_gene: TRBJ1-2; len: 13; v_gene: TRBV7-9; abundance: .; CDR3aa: CASSTTGNWGYTF; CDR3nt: TGTGCCAGCAGCACAACAGGGAATTGGGGCTACACCTTC
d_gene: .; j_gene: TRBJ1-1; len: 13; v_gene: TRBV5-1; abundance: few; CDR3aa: CASSLRVNTEAFF; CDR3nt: TGCGCCAGCAGCTTGCGGGTGAACACTGAAGCTTTCTTT
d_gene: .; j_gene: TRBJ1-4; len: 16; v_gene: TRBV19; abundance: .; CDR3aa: CASRNRPGATNEKLFF; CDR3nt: TGTGCCAGTAGAAACCGTCCGGGTGCAACTAATGAAAAACTGTTTTTT
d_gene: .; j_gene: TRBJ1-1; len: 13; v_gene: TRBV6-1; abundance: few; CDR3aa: CASSTRVRAEAFF; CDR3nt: TGTGCCAGCAGCACGAGGGTTCGGGCTGAAGCTTTCTTT
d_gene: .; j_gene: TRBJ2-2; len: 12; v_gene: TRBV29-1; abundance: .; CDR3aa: CSVADSTGELFF; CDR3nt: TGCAGCGTTGCCGACTCCACCGGGGAGCTGTTTTTT
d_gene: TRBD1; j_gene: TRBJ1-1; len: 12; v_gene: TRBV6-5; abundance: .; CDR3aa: CASSLTGAEAFF; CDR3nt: TGTGCCAGCAGTCTCACAGGGGCTGAAGCTTTCTTT
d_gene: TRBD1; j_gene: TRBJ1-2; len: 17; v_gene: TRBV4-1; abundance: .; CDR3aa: CASSQDRTRGNYGGYTF; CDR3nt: TGCGCCAGCAGCCAAGATAGGACCAGGGGGAACTATGGCGGCTACACCTTC
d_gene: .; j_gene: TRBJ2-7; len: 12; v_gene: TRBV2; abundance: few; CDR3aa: CASKSDRYEQYF; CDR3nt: TGTGCCAGTAAAAGCGACCGCTACGAGCAGTACTTC
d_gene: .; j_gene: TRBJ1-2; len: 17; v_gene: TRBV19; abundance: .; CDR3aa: CASSITGTTPGAYGYTF; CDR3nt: TGTGCCAGTAGTATAACCGGGACTACCCCTGGGGCCTATGGCTACACCTTC
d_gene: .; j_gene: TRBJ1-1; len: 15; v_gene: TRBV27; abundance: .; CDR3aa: CASSLEGLPNTEAFF; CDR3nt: TGTGCCAGCAGTTTAGAAGGACTTCCGAACACTGAAGCTTTCTTT
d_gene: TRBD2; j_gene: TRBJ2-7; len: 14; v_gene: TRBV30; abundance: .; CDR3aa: CAWSRLAGLYEQYF; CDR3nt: TGTGCCTGGAGCAGACTAGCGGGATTATACGAGCAGTACTTC
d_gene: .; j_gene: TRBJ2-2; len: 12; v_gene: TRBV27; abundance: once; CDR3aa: CASRAPTGELFF; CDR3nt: TGTGCCAGCAGGGCTCCCACCGGGGAGCTGTTTTTT
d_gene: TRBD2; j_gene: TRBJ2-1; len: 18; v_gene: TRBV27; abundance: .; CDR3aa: CASSLRSFGAGDGNEQFF; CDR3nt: TGTGCCAGCAGTTTAAGGAGCTTCGGGGCGGGAGATGGCAATGAGCAGTTCTTC
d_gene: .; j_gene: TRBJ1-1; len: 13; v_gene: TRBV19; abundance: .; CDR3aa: CASSMTDRAAAFF; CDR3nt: TGTGCCAGTAGTATGACAGATAGGGCTGCGGCTTTCTTT
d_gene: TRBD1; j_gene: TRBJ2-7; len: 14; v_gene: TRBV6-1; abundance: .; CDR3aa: CASIFGTGVYEQYF; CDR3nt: TGTGCCAGCATATTCGGGACAGGGGTCTACGAGCAGTACTTC
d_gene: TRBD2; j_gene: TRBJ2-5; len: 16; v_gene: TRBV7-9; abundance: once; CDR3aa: CASSSGLEAGQETQYF; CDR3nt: TGTGCCAGCAGTTCAGGACTAGAAGCGGGTCAAGAGACCCAGTACTTC
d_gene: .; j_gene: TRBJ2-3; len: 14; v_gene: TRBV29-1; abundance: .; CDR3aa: CSVEEGSGGHTQYF; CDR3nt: TGCAGCGTTGAAGAGGGGTCCGGAGGGCATACGCAGTATTTT
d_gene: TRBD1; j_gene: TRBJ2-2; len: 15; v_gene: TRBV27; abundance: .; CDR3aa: CASTLGTGGTGELFF; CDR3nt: TGTGCCAGCACCCTAGGGACAGGGGGAACCGGGGAGCTGTTTTTT
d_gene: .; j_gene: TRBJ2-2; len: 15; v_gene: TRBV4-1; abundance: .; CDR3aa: CASSQDGQSAGELFF; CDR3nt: TGCGCCAGCAGCCAAGACGGACAGTCCGCCGGGGAGCTGTTTTTT
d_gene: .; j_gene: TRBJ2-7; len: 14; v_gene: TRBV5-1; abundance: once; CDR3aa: CASSVDYRNYEQYF; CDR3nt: TGCGCCAGCAGCGTGGACTATAGAAACTACGAGCAGTACTTC
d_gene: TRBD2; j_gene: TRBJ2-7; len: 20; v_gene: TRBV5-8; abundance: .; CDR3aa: CASSLLSQGGWLAGPYEQYF; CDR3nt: TGTGCCAGCAGCTTGTTGTCGCAGGGTGGGTGGCTAGCGGGTCCCTACGAGCAGTACTTC
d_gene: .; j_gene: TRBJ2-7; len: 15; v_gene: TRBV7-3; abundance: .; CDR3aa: CASSPGLGGSYEQYF; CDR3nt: TGTGCCAGCAGCCCGGGGTTGGGGGGTTCCTACGAGCAGTACTTC
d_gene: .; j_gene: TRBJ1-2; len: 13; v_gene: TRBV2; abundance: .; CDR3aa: CASSALSGYGYTF; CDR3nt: TGTGCCAGCAGTGCCCTTAGTGGCTATGGCTACACCTTC
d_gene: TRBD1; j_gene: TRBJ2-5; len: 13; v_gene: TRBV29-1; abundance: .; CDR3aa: CSVGQGFQETQYF; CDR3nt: TGCAGCGTGGGACAGGGGTTCCAAGAGACCCAGTACTTC
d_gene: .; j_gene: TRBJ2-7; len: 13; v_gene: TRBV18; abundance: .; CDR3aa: CASSPRQGYEQYF; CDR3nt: TGTGCCAGCTCACCAAGGCAGGGGTACGAGCAGTACTTC
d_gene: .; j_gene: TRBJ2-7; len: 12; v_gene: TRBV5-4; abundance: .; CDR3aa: CASSLEFGEQYF; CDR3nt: TGTGCCAGCAGCTTGGAGTTCGGTGAGCAGTACTTC
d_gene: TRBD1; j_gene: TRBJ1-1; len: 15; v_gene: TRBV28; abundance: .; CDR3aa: CASRPGQGLVTEAFF; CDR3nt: TGTGCCAGCAGACCTGGACAGGGCTTAGTTACTGAAGCTTTCTTT
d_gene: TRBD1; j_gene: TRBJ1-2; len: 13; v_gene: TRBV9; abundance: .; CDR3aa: CASSPGQGYGYTF; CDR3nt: TGTGCCAGCAGCCCCGGACAGGGCTATGGCTACACCTTC
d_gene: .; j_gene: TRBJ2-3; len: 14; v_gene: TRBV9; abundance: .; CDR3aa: CASSLLSLTDTQYF; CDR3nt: TGTGCCAGCAGTCTTCTCTCCCTCACAGATACGCAGTATTTT